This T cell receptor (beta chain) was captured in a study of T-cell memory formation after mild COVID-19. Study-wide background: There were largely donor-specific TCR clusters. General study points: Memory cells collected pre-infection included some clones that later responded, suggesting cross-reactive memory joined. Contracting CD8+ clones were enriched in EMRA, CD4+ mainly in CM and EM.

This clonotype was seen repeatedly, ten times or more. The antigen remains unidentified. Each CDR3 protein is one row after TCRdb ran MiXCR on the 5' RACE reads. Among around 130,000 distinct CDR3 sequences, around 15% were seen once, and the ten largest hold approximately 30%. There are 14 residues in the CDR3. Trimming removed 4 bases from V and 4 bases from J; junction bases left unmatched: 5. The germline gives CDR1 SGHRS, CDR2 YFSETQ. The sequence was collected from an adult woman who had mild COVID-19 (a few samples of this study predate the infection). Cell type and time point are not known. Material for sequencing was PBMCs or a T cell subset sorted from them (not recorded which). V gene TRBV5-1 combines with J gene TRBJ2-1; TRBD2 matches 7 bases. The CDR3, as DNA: TGCGCCAGCAGCCCCGATAGCGGGTACAATGAGCAGTTCTTC. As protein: CASSPDSGYNEQFF.